This T cell receptor (beta chain) stems from a study of sequential checkpoint blockade in melanoma. The wider study: TCRbeta immunosequencing was performed on DNA from roughly 99 pretreatment melanoma tumor samples. General observations from the study: About 30 times likelier clinical benefit followed increased tumor T-cell fraction and clonality.

The germline CDR1 and CDR2 sequences are SGHRS and YFSETQ. The CDR3 runs to 15 residues. After removal of 4 bases from V and 0 bases from J, the junction contained 3 bases not matched to a gene. Here immunoSEQ multiplex PCR was the method, and the copy in TCRdb shows in-frame clones only, minus some. The sample includes some 40,000 clones, roughly a third of them seen just once. The sample holds one count of this clone. The antigen is undetermined. The treatment is: randomized to nivolumab then ipilimumab (arm A) or the reverse (arm B). Patients had received no earlier DNA-damaging chemotherapy. The TCR was taken from a human donor with melanoma. V usage is TRBV5-1 and J usage is TRBJ2-1, with 8 bases identical to TRBD2. This sample comprised tumor tissue (inferred from file names), obtained from a patient given nivolumab and ipilimumab in sequence. Here the CDR3 reads CASSHGRASYNEQFF. In DNA, the CDR3 is TGCGCCAGCAGCCACGGGAGGGCCTCCTACAATGAGCAGTTCTTC.